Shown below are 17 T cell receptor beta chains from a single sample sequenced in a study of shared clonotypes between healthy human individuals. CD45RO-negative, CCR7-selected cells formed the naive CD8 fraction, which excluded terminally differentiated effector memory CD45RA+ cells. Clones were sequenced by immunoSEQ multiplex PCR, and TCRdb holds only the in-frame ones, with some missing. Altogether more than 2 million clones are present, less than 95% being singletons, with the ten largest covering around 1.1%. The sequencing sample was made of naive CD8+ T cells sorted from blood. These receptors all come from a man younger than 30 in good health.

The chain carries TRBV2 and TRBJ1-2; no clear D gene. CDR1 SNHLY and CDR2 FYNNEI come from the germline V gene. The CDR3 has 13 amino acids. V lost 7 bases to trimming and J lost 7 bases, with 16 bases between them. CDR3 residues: CASTIAGLFGYTF. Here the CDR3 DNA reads TGTGCCAGCACCATCGCAGGCCTTTTTGGCTACACCTTC. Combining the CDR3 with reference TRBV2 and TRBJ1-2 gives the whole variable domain EPEVTQTPSHQVTQMGQEVILRCVPISNHLYFYWYRQILGQKVEFLVSFYNNEISEKSEIFDDQFSVERPDGSNFTLKIRSTKLEDSAMYFCASTIAGLFGYTFGSGTRLTVV.

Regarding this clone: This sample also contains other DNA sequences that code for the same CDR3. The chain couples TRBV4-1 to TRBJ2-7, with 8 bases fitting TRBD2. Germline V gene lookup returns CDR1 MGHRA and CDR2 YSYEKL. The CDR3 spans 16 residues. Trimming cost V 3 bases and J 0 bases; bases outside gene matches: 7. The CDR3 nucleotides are TGCGCCAGCAGCCAGCCCGGGGGGGACCCCTCCTACGAGCAGTACTTC. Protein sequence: CASSQPGGDPSYEQYF.

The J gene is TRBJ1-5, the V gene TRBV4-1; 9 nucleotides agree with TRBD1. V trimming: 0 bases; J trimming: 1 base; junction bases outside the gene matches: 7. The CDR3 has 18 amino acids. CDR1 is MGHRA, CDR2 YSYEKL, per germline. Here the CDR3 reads CASSQDPGTGRSNQPQHF. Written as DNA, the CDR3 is TGCGCCAGCAGCCAAGATCCCGGGACAGGGAGGAGCAATCAGCCCCAGCATTTT.

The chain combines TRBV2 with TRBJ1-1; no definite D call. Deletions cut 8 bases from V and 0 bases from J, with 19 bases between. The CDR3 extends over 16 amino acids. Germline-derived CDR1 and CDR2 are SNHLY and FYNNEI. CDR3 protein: CASEAGEHLMNTEAFF. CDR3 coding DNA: TGTGCCAGCGAGGCCGGAGAGCACCTTATGAACACTGAAGCTTTCTTT.

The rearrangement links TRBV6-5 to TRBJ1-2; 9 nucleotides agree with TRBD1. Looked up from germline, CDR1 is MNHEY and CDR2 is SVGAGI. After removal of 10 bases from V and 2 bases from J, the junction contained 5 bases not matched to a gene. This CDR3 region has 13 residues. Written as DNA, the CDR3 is TGTGCCACCGGAGGACAGGGGAACTATGGCTACACCTTC. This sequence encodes CATGGQGNYGYTF.

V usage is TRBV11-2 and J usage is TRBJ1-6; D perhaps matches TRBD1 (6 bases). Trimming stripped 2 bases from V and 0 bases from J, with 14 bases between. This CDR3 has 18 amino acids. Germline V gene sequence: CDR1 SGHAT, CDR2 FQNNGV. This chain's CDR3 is CASSLSYRALSYNSPLHF. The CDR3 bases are TGTGCCAGCAGCTTATCTTACAGGGCTCTCTCCTATAATTCACCCCTCCACTTT. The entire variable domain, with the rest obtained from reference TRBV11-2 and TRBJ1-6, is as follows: EAGVAQSPRYKIIEKRQSVAFWCNPISGHATLYWYQQILGQGPKLLIQFQNNGVVDDSQLPKDRFSAERLKGVDSTLKIQPAKLEDSAVYLCASSLSYRALSYNSPLHFGNGTRLTVT.

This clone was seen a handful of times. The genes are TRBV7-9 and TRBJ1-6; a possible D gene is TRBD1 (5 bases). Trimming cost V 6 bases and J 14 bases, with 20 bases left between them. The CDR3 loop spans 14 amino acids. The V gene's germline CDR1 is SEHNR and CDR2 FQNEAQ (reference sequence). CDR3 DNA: TGTGCCAGCAGTCCACCGGGACGGGGAGGAACCCTCCACTTT. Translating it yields CASSPPGRGGTLHF.

The chain's CDR3 is CASSLGGDRAYEQYF. The CDR3 bases are TGTGCCAGCAGCCTTGGGGGGGACAGAGCTTACGAGCAGTACTTC. This chain uses TRBV7-2 with TRBJ2-7; D is tentatively TRBD1 or TRBD2 (7 bases each). This CDR3 spans 15 amino acids. Germline-derived CDR1 and CDR2 are SGHTA and FQGNSA. With 5 bases removed from V and 4 bases from J, the gap between germline ends came to 18 bases.

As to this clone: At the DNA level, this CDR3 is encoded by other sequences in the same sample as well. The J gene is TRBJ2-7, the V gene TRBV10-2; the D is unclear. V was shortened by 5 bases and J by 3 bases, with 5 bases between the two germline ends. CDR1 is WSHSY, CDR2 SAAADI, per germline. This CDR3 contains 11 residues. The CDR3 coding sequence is TGCGCCAGCAGTTCTAGCTACGAGCAGTACTTC. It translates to CASSSSYEQYF.

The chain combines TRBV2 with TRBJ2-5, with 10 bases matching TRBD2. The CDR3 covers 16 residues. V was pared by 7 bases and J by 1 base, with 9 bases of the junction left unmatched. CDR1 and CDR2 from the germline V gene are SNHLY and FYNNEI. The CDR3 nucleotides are TGTGCCAGCAAGGGTCCAGCGGGGGGGACCCAAGAGACCCAGTACTTC. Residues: CASKGPAGGTQETQYF.

CDR3 DNA: TGCGCCAGCTCTGGACCAGACGGGGAGACCCAGTACTTC. Its protein product is CASSGPDGETQYF. The rearrangement links TRBV10-1 to TRBJ2-5; D is ambiguous. This CDR3 region has 13 residues. Germline CDR1 is WNHNN and CDR2 is SYGVQD (reference sequence). Between the trimmed V and J ends, which lost 8 bases and 5 bases, there was a span of 15 bases.

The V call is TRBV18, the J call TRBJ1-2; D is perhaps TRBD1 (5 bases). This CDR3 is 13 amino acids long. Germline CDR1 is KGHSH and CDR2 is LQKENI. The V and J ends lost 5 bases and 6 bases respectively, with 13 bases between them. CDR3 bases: TGTGCCAGCTCAAGACAGTACCACAATGGCTACACCTTC. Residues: CASSRQYHNGYTF.

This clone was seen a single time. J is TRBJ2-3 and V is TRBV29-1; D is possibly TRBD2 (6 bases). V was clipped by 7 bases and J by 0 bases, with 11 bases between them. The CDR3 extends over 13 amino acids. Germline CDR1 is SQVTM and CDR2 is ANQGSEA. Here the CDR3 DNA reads TGCAGCGCAGTAGCGGACAGCACAGATACGCAGTATTTT. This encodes CSAVADSTDTQYF.

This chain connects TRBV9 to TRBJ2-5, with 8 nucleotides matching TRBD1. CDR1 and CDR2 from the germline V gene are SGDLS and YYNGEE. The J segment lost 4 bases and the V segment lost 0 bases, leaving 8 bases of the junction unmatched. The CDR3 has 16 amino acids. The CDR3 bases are TGTGCCAGCAGCGTAGCTCAGGGGGCCGAGGTAGAGACCCAGTACTTC. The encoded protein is CASSVAQGAEVETQYF. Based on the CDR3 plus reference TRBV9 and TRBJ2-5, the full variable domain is DSGVTQTPKHLITATGQRVTLRCSPRSGDLSVYWYQQSLDQGLQFLIQYYNGEERAKGNILERFSAQQFPDLHSELNLSSLELGDSALYFCASSVAQGAEVETQYFGPGTRLLVL.

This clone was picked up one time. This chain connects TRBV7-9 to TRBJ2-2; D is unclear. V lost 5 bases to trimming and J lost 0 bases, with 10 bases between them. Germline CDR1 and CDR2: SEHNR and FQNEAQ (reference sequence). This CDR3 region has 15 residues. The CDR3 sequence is CASSHQLTNTGELFF. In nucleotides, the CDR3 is TGTGCCAGCAGCCACCAACTTACGAACACCGGGGAGCTGTTTTTT.

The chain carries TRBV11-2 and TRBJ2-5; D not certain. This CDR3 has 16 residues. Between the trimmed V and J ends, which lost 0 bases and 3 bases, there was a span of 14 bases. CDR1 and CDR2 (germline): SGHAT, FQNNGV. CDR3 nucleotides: TGTGCCAGCAGCTTAGAGCCAGGCATACATAAAGAGACCCAGTACTTC. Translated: CASSLEPGIHKETQYF.

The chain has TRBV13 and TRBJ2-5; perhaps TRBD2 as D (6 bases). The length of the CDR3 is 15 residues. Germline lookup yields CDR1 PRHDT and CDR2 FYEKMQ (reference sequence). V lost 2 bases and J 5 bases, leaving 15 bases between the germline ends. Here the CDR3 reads CASSLNQGGWETQYF. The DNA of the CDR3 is TGTGCCAGCAGCTTAAATCAGGGAGGCTGGGAGACCCAGTACTTC.